One sample yielded the 11 T cell receptor beta chains listed below, sequenced in a study of T-cell memory formation after mild COVID-19. TCRdb passed the 5' RACE reads through MiXCR, listing each CDR3 protein once. The data show around 300,000 distinct CDR3 sequences, about an eighth seen once. The sequenced sample consisted of PBMCs or a T cell subset sorted from them (not recorded which). The receptors shown here come from a man younger than 30 who had mild COVID-19 (a few samples of this study predate the infection). Cell type and time point are not known.

The J gene is TRBJ1-2, the V gene TRBV20-1; D gene ambiguous. CDR3 length: 13 amino acids. Looked up from germline, CDR1 is DFQATT and CDR2 is SNEGSKA (reference sequence). V shed 2 bases and J shed 2 bases, with 9 bases lying between them. Written as DNA, the CDR3 is TGCAGTGCTAGATTTCCCACGAACTATGGCTACACCTTC. Its protein product is CSARFPTNYGYTF.

V gene TRBV10-3 combines with J gene TRBJ2-7; a weak D match, TRBD2 (7 bases). Germline V gene data show CDR1 as ENHRY and CDR2 as SYGVKD. Deletions cut 8 bases from V and 5 bases from J, with 16 bases between. The CDR3 loop spans 13 amino acids. The CDR3 DNA is TGTGCCATCCATAAGGGGGGGGGCGACGAGCAGTACTTC. This translates into CAIHKGGGDEQYF.

In its sample, this clonotype was seen a few times. The J gene is TRBJ2-1, the V gene TRBV12-3 or TRBV12-4; 9 bases line up with TRBD2. V gave up 4 bases and J gave up 0 bases; unmatched junction bases: 13. CDR3 length: 19 amino acids. The CDR3 spells CASSWAPLAGLSSYNEQFF. The CDR3 DNA reads TGTGCCAGCAGTTGGGCCCCACTAGCGGGTTTGAGCTCCTACAATGAGCAGTTCTTC.

This clonotype was counted only a few times. The chain links TRBV7-9 to TRBJ1-5; TRBD1 is a possible D gene (5 bases). The V gene lost 6 bases and the J gene lost 7 bases, with 16 bases spanning the gap. Germline V gene data show CDR1 as SEHNR and CDR2 as FQNEAQ (reference sequence). CDR3 size: 14 residues. CDR3 bases: TGTGCCAGCAGGAGTCTGGGGGAAGGACAGCCCCAGCATTTT. Translating it yields CASRSLGEGQPQHF.

A few counts support this clonotype. The V gene is TRBV20-1, the J gene TRBJ2-7; no firm D call. V shed 5 bases and J shed 3 bases, with 5 bases lying between them. The CDR3 consists of 10 residues. Germline CDR1 and CDR2: DFQATT and SNEGSKA (reference sequence). The CDR3 is CSAENYEQYF. The DNA for the CDR3 is TGCAGTGCTGAGAACTACGAGCAGTACTTC.

This clonotype was counted only a few times. The V and J genes are TRBV27 and TRBJ2-7; D is ambiguous. Germline CDR1 reads MNHEY; CDR2 reads SMNVEV (reference sequence). The CDR3 contains 13 residues. Deletions cut 6 bases from V and 6 bases from J, with 15 bases between. As DNA, the CDR3 is TGTGCCAGCAGGAAGGCAGACTCGACCGAGCAGTACTTC. As protein: CASRKADSTEQYF.

This clonotype was seen more than once but under ten times. The V gene is TRBV12-3 or TRBV12-4, the J gene TRBJ1-2; D possibly corresponds to TRBD1 (5 bases). V lost 2 bases and J lost 3, with 10 bases in between. The CDR3 extends over 14 amino acids. CDR3 protein: CASSLWGLDYGYTF. CDR3 coding DNA: TGTGCCAGCAGTTTATGGGGCCTGGACTATGGCTACACCTTC.

The rearrangement uses TRBV20-1 and TRBJ2-1, with 8 positions matching TRBD2. The V and J ends lost 4 bases and 4 bases, in that order; junction bases with no gene match: 6. CDR1 and CDR2 from the germline V gene are DFQATT and SNEGSKA (reference sequence). The CDR3 consists of 14 residues. CDR3 in amino acids: CSATPGGPYNEQFF. Written as DNA, the CDR3 is TGCAGTGCTACTCCGGGGGGGCCTTACAATGAGCAGTTCTTC.

The sample holds a few counts of this clonotype. CDR3 amino acids: CASSPHGGPYGYTF. In nucleotides, the CDR3 is TGTGCCAGCAGCCCCCATGGGGGGCCCTATGGCTACACCTTC. The V call is TRBV3-1, the J call TRBJ1-2, with a tentative D call TRBD1 (6 bases). Looked up from germline, CDR1 is LGHDT and CDR2 is YNNKEL (reference sequence). Trimming left V 4 bases short and J 4 bases short, with 13 bases between. The CDR3 covers 14 residues.

The CDR3: CASSLDPGEDYGYTF. For the CDR3, the DNA is TGCGCCAGCAGCCTGGATCCAGGGGAAGACTATGGCTACACCTTC. The chain joins TRBV4-1 to TRBJ1-2, with D perhaps TRBD1 (6 bases). Trimming took 4 bases from V and 3 from J, leaving 15 bases between them. In germline, CDR1 is MGHRA, CDR2 YSYEKL. The CDR3 covers 15 residues.

This clonotype occurred many times. The chain combines TRBV6-5 with TRBJ2-5; D unresolved. The CDR3 totals 13 residues. The germline V and J ends were trimmed by 2 bases and 7 bases, with 11 bases remaining between them. Per the germline V gene, CDR1 is MNHEY and CDR2 is SVGAGI. In DNA, the CDR3 is TGTGCCAGCAGTTACCGGGTATCGGGGACCCAGTACTTC. Its translation is CASSYRVSGTQYF.